These 27 T cell receptor beta chains originate from one sample sequenced in a study of glioma-infiltrating T cells after dendritic cell vaccination. Profiled with immunoSEQ multiplex PCR; TCRdb holds only in-frame clones, not every one. The sample comprises 85,000 to 110,000 clones, 81% of which are singletons, and 10% to 15% rests with the top ten. Here the sequenced sample was blood, taken before dendritic cell vaccination. The receptor set was obtained from a human donor with glioblastoma.

The chain is built from TRBV7-2 and TRBJ1-5; D is perhaps TRBD1 (5 bases). V lost 5 bases, J lost 0 bases, and 14 bases lay in between. CDR3 length: 16 residues. Germline V gene lookup returns CDR1 SGHTA and CDR2 FQGNSA. As DNA, the CDR3 is TGTGCCAGCAGCCTACAGGTTTCGGATAGCAATCAGCCCCAGCATTTT. Amino acid sequence: CASSLQVSDSNQPQHF.

The J gene is TRBJ2-7, the V gene TRBV27, with 7 positions matching TRBD2. Germline-derived CDR1 and CDR2 are MNHEY and SMNVEV (reference sequence). The length of the CDR3 is 15 residues. Germline trimming cut 2 bases from V and 3 bases from J; bases unmatched to any gene: 7. The DNA of the CDR3 is TGTGCCAGCAGTTTAGTGGGAGTAGCGGGCTACGAGCAGTACTTC. Translated: CASSLVGVAGYEQYF.

The V and J genes are TRBV6-1 and TRBJ1-1, with D possibly matching TRBD1 (6 bases). V was trimmed by 1 base and J by 11 bases, leaving 11 bases between them. CDR1 and CDR2 (germline): MNHNS, SASEGT. The CDR3 runs to 12 residues. The chain's CDR3 is CASSEVQGGAFF. The CDR3 DNA is TGTGCCAGCAGTGAAGTACAGGGTGGGGCTTTCTTT.

The gene calls are TRBV5-3 and TRBJ1-2; D is undetermined. TRBV5-3 is designated an ORF whose function remains uncertain. The CDR3 extends over 11 amino acids. V lost 3 bases to trimming and J lost 12 bases, with 12 bases between them. The chain's CDR3 is CARSSDGGDTF. The CDR3 coding sequence is TGTGCCAGAAGCTCGGACGGCGGGGACACCTTC.

The chain links TRBV13 to TRBJ1-5; TRBD1 is a possible D gene (6 bases). Deletions cut 7 bases from V and 3 bases from J, with 16 bases between. The CDR3 extends over 15 amino acids. Germline V gene sequence: CDR1 PRHDT, CDR2 FYEKMQ (reference sequence). For the CDR3, the DNA is TGTGCCAGCATTTCAGGGGTAGGGGACAATCAGCCCCAGCATTTT. Its protein product is CASISGVGDNQPQHF.

V is TRBV5-4 and J is TRBJ2-1; the D gene is possibly TRBD2 (6 bases). Germline V gene lookup returns CDR1 SGHNT and CDR2 YYREEE (reference sequence). The CDR3 is made up of 12 amino acids. Trimming pared 3 bases from V and 7 bases from J, leaving 8 bases between. The CDR3 DNA follows: TGTGCCAGCAGCTCACTAGCTAATGAGCAGTTCTTC. This sequence encodes CASSSLANEQFF. Full variable domain (rest looked up from reference TRBV5-4 and TRBJ2-1): ETGVTQSPTHLIKTRGQQVTLRCSSQSGHNTVSWYQQALGQGPQFIFQYYREEENGRGNFPPRFSGLQFPNYSSELNVNALELDDSALYLCASSSLANEQFFGPGTRLTVL.

This chain joins TRBV7-8 and TRBJ1-4; D may be TRBD1 (5 bases). CDR1 and CDR2 from the germline V gene are SGHVS and FQNEAQ. Trimming took off 5 bases at V and 5 bases at J, with 12 bases between the two ends. The CDR3 is made up of 14 amino acids. DNA of the CDR3: TGTGCCAGCAGCCCATGGACAAAAAATGAAAAACTGTTTTTT. This encodes CASSPWTKNEKLFF.

This sequence joins TRBV5-1 and TRBJ1-4, with D possibly being TRBD1 (6 bases). In germline, CDR1 is SGHRS, CDR2 YFSETQ. This CDR3 contains 13 residues. Trimming took off 4 bases at V and 7 bases at J, with 11 bases between the two ends. The CDR3 bases are TGCGCCAGCAGCCGGGACACAACTGAAAAACTGTTTTTT. Translation: CASSRDTTEKLFF.

The rearrangement uses TRBV6-5 and TRBJ1-5; 8 bases map to TRBD1. This CDR3 has 15 amino acids. Trimming at V came to 5 bases and at J to 6 bases, leaving 9 bases not matched to a gene. CDR1 is MNHEY, CDR2 SVGAGI, per germline. CDR3 loop: CASSGSGQVIQPQHF. The CDR3 region has the DNA TGTGCCAGCAGTGGATCGGGACAGGTGATTCAGCCCCAGCATTTT.

The chain recombines TRBV25-1 with TRBJ2-7, with 8 bases lining up with TRBD2. CDR3 length: 16 residues. The junction had 6 bases not matched to a gene; V was cut back by 1 base and J by 1 base. Germline loops: CDR1 MGHDK, CDR2 SYGVNS. DNA of the CDR3: TGTGCCAGCAGTGAATTGGGTAGCGGGGTTTCCTACGAGCAGTACTTC. Translated: CASSELGSGVSYEQYF.

This chain uses TRBV6-5 with TRBJ2-7; 7 bases line up with TRBD1. The V and J ends lost 8 bases and 2 bases, in that order; junction bases with no gene match: 12. Per germline, CDR1 MNHEY and CDR2 SVGAGI. CDR3 size: 15 residues. The CDR3 coding sequence is TGTGCCAGCCAAGGGGGCTTTAAAGGGCCCTACGAGCAGTACTTC. The encoded protein is CASQGGFKGPYEQYF.

V is TRBV9 and J is TRBJ1-5; D not certain. The V end was cut by 0 bases, the J end by 4 bases, with 14 bases between. CDR1 is SGDLS, CDR2 YYNGEE, per germline. CDR3 length: 16 residues. As DNA, the CDR3 is TGTGCCAGCAGCGTAGGTTCAGAGGCAAGTAATCAGCCCCAGCATTTT. As protein: CASSVGSEASNQPQHF.

The genes are TRBV27 and TRBJ1-6, with 10 bases aligning to TRBD1. Germline V gives CDR1 MNHEY, CDR2 SMNVEV (reference sequence). The CDR3 is made up of 17 amino acids. Losses at the gene ends were 2 bases for V and 9 bases for J; bases not matched to a gene: 10. Written as DNA, the CDR3 is TGTGCCAGCAGTTTAAGTGTTGGGACAGGGGTGACTTCACCCCTCCACTTT. Translated, it gives CASSLSVGTGVTSPLHF.

The gene calls are TRBV14 and TRBJ1-6; D is perhaps TRBD1 (5 bases). The CDR3 is made up of 13 amino acids. The V end was cut by 6 bases, the J end by 5 bases, with 8 bases between. The germline V gene has CDR1 SGHDN and CDR2 FVKESK. The CDR3 protein is CASSRTNNSPLHF. DNA for the CDR3: TGTGCCAGCAGTAGGACAAATAATTCACCCCTCCACTTT.

This chain uses TRBV6-5 with TRBJ1-1; 8 bases fit TRBD1. The germline V gene has CDR1 MNHEY and CDR2 SVGAGI. The CDR3 is 16 residues long. V shed 4 bases and J 0 bases; nucleotides not matched to a gene: 7. The CDR3 nucleotides read TGTGCCAGCAGTTTAACCGGGACAGGACTGAACACTGAAGCTTTCTTT. Translated: CASSLTGTGLNTEAFF.

This clone was seen only a few times. J is TRBJ1-2 and V is TRBV10-3; TRBD1 matches at 7 bases. The V gene end was trimmed by 6 bases and the J gene end by 8 bases; junction bases not matched to a gene: 9. The CDR3 extends over 13 amino acids. Germline CDR1 and CDR2: ENHRY and SYGVKD. The CDR3 bases are TGTGCCATCAGCGCACAGGGGCGTGAGGGCTACACCTTC. Translating it yields CAISAQGREGYTF.

The chain carries TRBV18 and TRBJ2-5; 10 nucleotides agree with TRBD1. The J call is uncertain, as TRBJ2-7 better fits the DNA end. Looked up from germline, CDR1 is KGHSH and CDR2 is LQKENI. This CDR3 comprises 15 residues. The chain's CDR3 is CASSPWGQGNYEQYF. CDR3 DNA: TGTGCCAGCTCACCATGGGGACAGGGGAACTACGAGCAGTACTTC.

A remark on this clone: A junction end diverges from the germline sequence, so it may reflect a read error. V gene TRBV5-1 combines with J gene TRBJ2-3, with 9 bases fitting TRBD1. CDR3 length: 14 amino acids. Germline V lookup: CDR1 SGHRS, CDR2 YFSETQ. This CDR3 is CASSLDRGADTQYF. The CDR3 coding sequence is TGCGCCAGCAGTTTGGACAGGGGAGCAGATACGCAGTATTTT.

In this sample, this clone turned up a few times. One end of the junction varies from germline; a read error may be responsible. The chain combines TRBV7-7 with TRBJ2-1; TRBD1 matches at 7 bases. Germline CDR1 and CDR2: SSHAT and FNYEAQ (reference sequence). The CDR3 spans 18 residues. The chain's CDR3 is CASSPIRRGPDSYNEQFF. The CDR3 DNA is TGTGCTAGCAGCCCCATCCGTAGGGGGCCCGACTCCTACAATGAGCAGTTCTTC.

The genes are TRBV4-2 and TRBJ1-2; 9 bases are a match to TRBD1. V trimming: 4 bases; J trimming: 8 bases; junction bases outside the gene matches: 11. The V gene's germline CDR1 is LGHNA and CDR2 YNFKEQ. The CDR3 is 15 residues long. This chain's CDR3 is CASSPPGQGLRGYTF. The CDR3 DNA sequence: TGTGCCAGCAGCCCTCCGGGACAGGGACTGCGCGGCTACACCTTC.

The chain links TRBV6-1 to TRBJ1-1; D uncertain. With 2 bases removed from V and 0 bases from J, the gap between germline ends came to 10 bases. In germline, CDR1 is MNHNS, CDR2 SASEGT. The CDR3 sequence is 15 residues long. CDR3 sequence: CASSESPVMNTEAFF. In nucleotides, the CDR3 is TGTGCCAGCAGTGAAAGTCCAGTTATGAACACTGAAGCTTTCTTT.

CDR3: CASSEGTAYGYTF. In nucleotides, the CDR3 is TGCGCCAGCAGTGAAGGAACAGCCTATGGCTACACCTTC. The chain carries TRBV10-1 and TRBJ1-2; D remains unclear. Germline lookup yields CDR1 WNHNN and CDR2 SYGVQD (reference sequence). Trimming took 3 bases from V and 4 from J, leaving 9 bases between them. The CDR3 has 13 amino acids.

The rearrangement uses TRBV13 and TRBJ2-7; D perhaps matches TRBD1 (6 bases). The CDR3 has 13 amino acids. V was clipped by 2 bases and J by 4 bases, with 9 bases between them. Germline V CDR1 and CDR2: PRHDT, FYEKMQ (reference sequence). CDR3 in DNA: TGTGCCAGCAGCTTAAAGGACAGTTACGAGCAGTACTTC. Encoded protein: CASSLKDSYEQYF.

The V gene is TRBV2, the J gene TRBJ2-5, with D tentatively TRBD1 (6 bases). The CDR3 is 14 amino acids. Looked up from germline, CDR1 is SNHLY and CDR2 is FYNNEI. The CDR3 DNA reads TGTGGGACAGCCCGGGTTACCACGCCGGAGACCCAGTACTTC. This gives the protein CGTARVTTPETQYF.

In its sample, this clone was seen many times. This chain links TRBV10-3 with TRBJ1-6, with D tentatively TRBD1 (6 bases). Germline V gene sequence: CDR1 ENHRY, CDR2 SYGVKD. The V end lost 10 bases, the J end lost 1 base, and 11 bases lay between the germline ends. This CDR3 has 14 residues. The CDR3 coding sequence is TGTGCCACCGCTACAGGGTCCTATAATTCACCCCTCCACTTT. Protein sequence: CATATGSYNSPLHF.

The rearrangement links TRBV10-3 to TRBJ2-1; 9 bases map to TRBD2. The V segment lost 6 bases and the J segment 8 bases; nucleotides outside the gene matches: 8. This CDR3 is 14 amino acids long. Germline assignment: CDR1 ENHRY and CDR2 SYGVKD. The CDR3 sequence is CAIRRGGGSDEQFF. For the CDR3, the DNA is TGTGCCATCAGGCGGGGGGGCGGTTCCGATGAGCAGTTCTTC.

The chain recombines TRBV4-1 with TRBJ2-1; the match to TRBD2 covers 10 bases. This CDR3 is 15 amino acids long. Germline lookup yields CDR1 MGHRA and CDR2 YSYEKL. V lost 5 bases to trimming and J lost 5 bases; unmatched junction nucleotides: 6. For the CDR3, the DNA is TGCGCCAGCAGCTTCCTTAGCGGGGGGAACAATGAGCAGTTCTTC. Its protein product is CASSFLSGGNNEQFF.